A single sample gave rise to the 21 T cell receptor beta chains below, sequenced in a study of memory CD4+ T cells and cytomegalovirus serostatus. The sort gate was single viable CD3+CD4+CD8-CD45RO+ cells for memory CD4+ T cells. TCRdb's copy holds only in-frame clones and misses some; the assay was immunoSEQ multiplex PCR. The profile covers about 56,000 clones, with more than 75% appearing a single time and 0.4% taken by the ten largest. Sequenced sample: memory CD4+ T cells from blood. The receptor source for this set is an adult in good health and CMV-seronegative.

The rearrangement joins TRBV7-2 to TRBJ1-4; D not resolved. Germline lookup yields CDR1 SGHTA and CDR2 FQGNSA. Trimming left V 2 bases short and J 7 bases short, with 5 bases between. The CDR3 runs 12 residues. The CDR3 DNA is TGTGCCAGCAGCTTAATTGGTGAAAAACTGTTTTTT. Translation gives CASSLIGEKLFF.

There are a few counts of this clone. The rearrangement links TRBV18 to TRBJ1-4; D is unclear. V lost 6 bases and J lost 5, with 16 bases in between. Germline V gives CDR1 KGHSH, CDR2 LQKENI. CDR3 size: 15 residues. The CDR3 nucleotides are TGTGCCAGCTCCCTAACCGCGGTGGGAAATGAAAAACTGTTTTTT. Its protein is CASSLTAVGNEKLFF.

The gene calls are TRBV25-1 and TRBJ2-4; TRBD2 might be the D (6 bases). This CDR3 has 14 residues. V lost 3 bases to trimming and J lost 8 bases, with 14 bases between them. Germline V lookup: CDR1 MGHDK, CDR2 SYGVNS. Here the CDR3 DNA reads TGTGCCAGCAGTGAGGAGGGTCCTGTTGACATTCAGTACTTC. Protein product: CASSEEGPVDIQYF.

This sequence joins TRBV7-2 and TRBJ2-2; 9 bases map to TRBD1. Per the germline V gene, CDR1 is SGHTA and CDR2 is FQGNSA. V trimming: 5 bases; J trimming: 5 bases; junction bases outside the gene matches: 18. This CDR3 comprises 19 residues. As DNA, the CDR3 is TGTGCCAGCAGCGCCGGGCTAACGACAGGGGGGACGAGGACCGGGGAGCTGTTTTTT. This sequence encodes CASSAGLTTGGTRTGELFF. The full variable domain, completed using reference TRBV7-2 and TRBJ2-2, is GAGVSQSPSNKVTEKGKDVELRCDPISGHTALYWYRQSLGQGLEFLIYFQGNSAPDKSGLPSDRFSAERTGGSVSTLTIQRTQQEDSAVYLCASSAGLTTGGTRTGELFFGEGSRLTVL.

V is TRBV2 and J is TRBJ2-7; TRBD1 is a possible D gene (5 bases). V dropped 7 bases and J dropped 0 bases, with 7 bases sitting between them. The V gene's germline CDR1 is SNHLY and CDR2 FYNNEI. The CDR3 is made up of 12 amino acids. The CDR3 sequence is CASTTDSYEQYF. DNA of the CDR3: TGTGCCAGCACGACAGACTCCTACGAGCAGTACTTC. Drawing the rest from reference TRBV2 and TRBJ2-7, the complete variable domain is EPEVTQTPSHQVTQMGQEVILRCVPISNHLYFYWYRQILGQKVEFLVSFYNNEISEKSEIFDDQFSVERPDGSNFTLKIRSTKLEDSAMYFCASTTDSYEQYFGPGTRLTVT.

This chain uses TRBV4-1 with TRBJ1-5; a weak D match, TRBD1 (5 bases). CDR1 and CDR2 (germline): MGHRA, YSYEKL. Trimming shortened V by 0 bases and J by 6 bases, and 15 bases separated the two germline ends. The CDR3 is 16 residues long. The CDR3 bases are TGCGCCAGCAGCCAAGATGTTTCAGGGTGGGGTCAGCCCCAGCATTTT. Its translation: CASSQDVSGWGQPQHF.

This clone was picked up a small number of times. The chain employs TRBV18 and TRBJ1-1, with D tentatively TRBD1 (6 bases). This CDR3 is built from 13 residues. V was trimmed by 3 bases and J by 5 bases, leaving 10 bases between them. In germline, CDR1 is KGHSH, CDR2 LQKENI. The CDR3 DNA follows: TGTGCCAGCTCACCGTCAGGGGAAACTGAAGCTTTCTTT. Residues: CASSPSGETEAFF.

V gene TRBV2 combines with J gene TRBJ1-2; D is unclear. Trimming took 5 bases from V and 2 from J, leaving 15 bases between them. The CDR3 runs 15 residues. The germline V gene encodes CDR1 SNHLY and CDR2 FYNNEI. The CDR3 sequence is CASSLEDGLNYGYTF. Written as DNA, the CDR3 is TGTGCCAGCAGTTTGGAAGACGGGTTGAACTATGGCTACACCTTC.

The chain links TRBV11-1 to TRBJ1-2; 7 bases line up with TRBD1. V lost 7 bases to trimming and J lost 0 bases; unmatched junction nucleotides: 8. Germline loops: CDR1 SGHAT, CDR2 FQDESV (reference sequence). The CDR3 totals 15 residues. CDR3 region: CASTVDTGANYGYTF. The CDR3 region has the DNA TGTGCCAGCACCGTCGATACAGGGGCTAACTATGGCTACACCTTC.

The chain combines TRBV5-5 with TRBJ1-2; 7 nucleotides align to TRBD1. After removal of 0 bases from V and 4 bases from J, the junction contained 6 bases not matched to a gene. The V gene's germline CDR1 is SGHKS and CDR2 YYEKEE (reference sequence). This CDR3 region has 15 residues. For the CDR3, the DNA is TGTGCCAGCAGCTTGGAAGGGGGCCGGGGCTATGGCTACACCTTC. It translates to CASSLEGGRGYGYTF. Combining the CDR3 with reference TRBV5-5 and TRBJ1-2 gives the whole variable domain DAGVTQSPTHLIKTRGQQVTLRCSPISGHKSVSWYQQVLGQGPQFIFQYYEKEERGRGNFPDRFSARQFPNYSSELNVNALLLGDSALYLCASSLEGGRGYGYTFGSGTRLTVV.

V usage is TRBV2 and J usage is TRBJ2-7; D assignment may be TRBD1 or TRBD2 (6 bases each). The germline V gene encodes CDR1 SNHLY and CDR2 FYNNEI. The germline V and J ends were trimmed by 7 bases and 2 bases, with 12 bases remaining between them. This CDR3 is 13 amino acids long. In DNA form, the CDR3 reads TGTGCCAGCAATCCGGGGGCAACCTACGAGCAGTACTTC. This codes for CASNPGATYEQYF.

The genes are TRBV7-6 and TRBJ1-1; a possible D gene is TRBD1 (5 bases). Germline V gene sequence: CDR1 SGHVS, CDR2 FNYEAQ. This CDR3 region has 18 residues. The V and J ends lost 3 bases and 1 base respectively, with 21 bases between them. DNA for the CDR3: TGTGCCAGCAGCTTGTCGGGTCAAGGGGACGGGAGGAACACTGAAGCTTTCTTT. Its protein is CASSLSGQGDGRNTEAFF. Variable domain in full (rest from reference TRBV7-6 and TRBJ1-1): GAGVSQSPRYKVTKRGQDVALRCDPISGHVSLYWYRQALGQGPEFLTYFNYEAQQDKSGLPNDRFSAERPEGSISTLTIQRTEQRDSAMYRCASSLSGQGDGRNTEAFFGQGTRLTVV.

The genes are TRBV11-2 and TRBJ1-2, with 8 positions matching TRBD1. CDR3 size: 13 residues. CDR1 is SGHAT and CDR2 is FQNNGV in the germline V gene. Trimming took 3 bases from V and 9 from J; bases not matched to a gene: 6. CDR3 bases: TGTGCCAGCAGCTTCGGACAGGGAGGGAGCTACACCTTC. It specifies CASSFGQGGSYTF.

The V and J genes are TRBV10-3 and TRBJ2-3; D remains unclear. This CDR3 contains 12 residues. V was clipped by 3 bases and J by 1 base, with 2 bases between them. Germline V gene lookup returns CDR1 ENHRY and CDR2 SYGVKD. The CDR3 DNA sequence: TGTGCCATCAGTGAAGGCACAGATACGCAGTATTTT. Translating gives CAISEGTDTQYF.

CDR3 protein: CASSRRQGATPEKLFF. CDR3 in DNA: TGTGCCAGCAGCAGACGACAGGGGGCAACCCCTGAAAAACTGTTTTTT. This chain links TRBV7-2 with TRBJ1-4; 10 bases match TRBD1. The germline CDR1 and CDR2 sequences are SGHTA and FQGNSA. Trimming cost V 5 bases and J 7 bases; bases outside gene matches: 10. CDR3 size: 16 residues. The full variable domain, rest sourced from reference TRBV7-2 and TRBJ1-4, is GAGVSQSPSNKVTEKGKDVELRCDPISGHTALYWYRQSLGQGLEFLIYFQGNSAPDKSGLPSDRFSAERTGGSVSTLTIQRTQQEDSAVYLCASSRRQGATPEKLFFGSGTQLSVL.

The V and J genes are TRBV30 and TRBJ2-1; TRBD1 matches at 7 bases. This CDR3 contains 14 residues. Trimming removed 0 bases from V and 7 bases from J; junction bases left unmatched: 6. Per germline, CDR1 GTSNPN and CDR2 SVGIG (reference sequence). The CDR3 is CAWSVRGPRNEQFF. CDR3 sequence (DNA): TGTGCCTGGAGTGTAAGGGGGCCAAGGAATGAGCAGTTCTTC.

The chain couples TRBV10-3 to TRBJ2-7, with 9 bases fitting TRBD2. This CDR3 has 14 amino acids. The germline V gene encodes CDR1 ENHRY and CDR2 SYGVKD. Trimming removed 3 bases from V and 1 base from J; junction bases left unmatched: 1. The CDR3, as DNA: TGTGCCATCAGTGACGCGGGGGGGTCCTACGAGCAGTACTTC. Protein product: CAISDAGGSYEQYF.

This clone was counted a few times. The chain employs TRBV4-3 and TRBJ1-1; tentative D call: TRBD1 (5 bases). This CDR3 has 14 residues. V was pared by 3 bases and J by 5 bases, with 13 bases between. Germline V gives CDR1 LGHNA, CDR2 YSLEER. CDR3 sequence: CASSQPGMGTEAFF. DNA of the CDR3: TGCGCCAGCAGCCAGCCAGGGATGGGGACTGAAGCTTTCTTT.

The V and J genes are TRBV9 and TRBJ1-2; D ambiguous. Germline V gene data show CDR1 as SGDLS and CDR2 as YYNGEE. The CDR3 is 15 residues long. The V gene lost 5 bases and the J gene lost 8 bases, with 22 bases spanning the gap. CDR3: CASSRGLERPEGYTF. CDR3 in DNA: TGTGCCAGCAGTCGTGGGTTAGAAAGGCCAGAAGGCTACACCTTC. Based on the CDR3 plus reference TRBV9 and TRBJ1-2, the full variable domain is DSGVTQTPKHLITATGQRVTLRCSPRSGDLSVYWYQQSLDQGLQFLIQYYNGEERAKGNILERFSAQQFPDLHSELNLSSLELGDSALYFCASSRGLERPEGYTFGSGTRLTVV.

The CDR3 protein is CASSLDGGGKTGELFF. CDR3 in DNA: TGTGCCAGCAGCTTAGATGGCGGGGGGAAGACCGGGGAGCTGTTTTTT. The chain recombines TRBV7-2 with TRBJ2-2; TRBD2 matches 8 bases. V trimming: 1 base; J trimming: 5 bases; junction bases outside the gene matches: 6. The V gene's germline CDR1 is SGHTA and CDR2 FQGNSA. The CDR3 is made up of 16 amino acids. Looking up the rest from reference TRBV7-2 and TRBJ2-2 gives the full variable domain: GAGVSQSPSNKVTEKGKDVELRCDPISGHTALYWYRQSLGQGLEFLIYFQGNSAPDKSGLPSDRFSAERTGGSVSTLTIQRTQQEDSAVYLCASSLDGGGKTGELFFGEGSRLTVL.

The rearrangement links TRBV28 to TRBJ2-7; 8 nucleotides align to TRBD1. The ends lost 5 bases at V and 1 base at J; junction bases unmatched: 7. The germline gives CDR1 MDHEN, CDR2 SYDVKM. This CDR3 is 15 amino acids long. CDR3 loop: CASSIGQGWSYEQYF. CDR3 nucleotides: TGTGCCAGCAGTATCGGACAGGGATGGTCCTACGAGCAGTACTTC.